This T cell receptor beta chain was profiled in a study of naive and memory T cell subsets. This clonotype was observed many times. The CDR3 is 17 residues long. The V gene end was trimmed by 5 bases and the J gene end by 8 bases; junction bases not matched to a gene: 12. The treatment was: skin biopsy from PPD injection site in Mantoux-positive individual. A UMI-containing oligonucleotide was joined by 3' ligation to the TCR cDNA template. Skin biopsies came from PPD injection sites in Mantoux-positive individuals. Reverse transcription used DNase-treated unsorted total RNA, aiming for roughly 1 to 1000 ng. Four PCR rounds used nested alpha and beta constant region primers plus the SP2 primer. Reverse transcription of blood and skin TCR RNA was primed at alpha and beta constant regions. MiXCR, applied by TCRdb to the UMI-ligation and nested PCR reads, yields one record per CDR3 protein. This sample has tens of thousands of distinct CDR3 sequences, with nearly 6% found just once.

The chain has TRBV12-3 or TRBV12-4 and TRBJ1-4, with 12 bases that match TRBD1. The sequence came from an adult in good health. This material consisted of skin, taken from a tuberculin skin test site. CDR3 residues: CASSPRDRGRFAEKLFF. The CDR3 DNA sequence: TGTGCCAGCAGTCCTCGGGACAGGGGGCGTTTTGCGGAAAAACTGTTTTTT.